One sample yielded the 2 T cell receptor beta chains listed below, sequenced in a study of blood T cell repertoires in COVID-19. Produced via immunoSEQ multiplex PCR; TCRdb's table is partial and in-frame only. The data contain over 200,000 clones, 81% of them seen just once; the ten biggest clones take up around 8%. The sample consisted of peripheral blood. These receptors were obtained from a woman aged 80 or over with acute or convalescent COVID-19.

V is TRBV4-2 and J is TRBJ2-3; TRBD2 matches at 9 bases. The CDR3 is 18 residues long. V lost 1 base and J lost 0; bases outside the gene matches: 8. CDR1 and CDR2 from the germline V gene are LGHNA and YNFKEQ. The chain's CDR3 is CASSQVQLAGISTDTQYF. CDR3 nucleotides: TGTGCCAGCAGCCAAGTCCAACTAGCGGGTATTAGCACAGATACGCAGTATTTT.

The chain has TRBV6-5 and TRBJ2-7; D possibly corresponds to TRBD2 (5 bases). CDR3 size: 12 residues. The germline gives CDR1 MNHEY, CDR2 SVGAGI. Trimming left V 6 bases short and J 1 base short, with 7 bases between. Here the CDR3 reads CASSGDSYEQYF. The CDR3, as DNA: TGTGCCAGCAGCGGGGATTCCTACGAGCAGTACTTC.